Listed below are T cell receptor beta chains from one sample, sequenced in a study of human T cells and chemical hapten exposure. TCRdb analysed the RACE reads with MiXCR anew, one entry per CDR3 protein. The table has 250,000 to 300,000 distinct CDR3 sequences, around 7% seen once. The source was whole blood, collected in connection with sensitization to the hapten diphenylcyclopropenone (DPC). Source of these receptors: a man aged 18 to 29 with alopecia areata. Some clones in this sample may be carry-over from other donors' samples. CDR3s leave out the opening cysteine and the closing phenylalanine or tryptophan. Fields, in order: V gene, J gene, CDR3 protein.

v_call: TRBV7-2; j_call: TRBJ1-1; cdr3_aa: ASSFRWGVTEAF
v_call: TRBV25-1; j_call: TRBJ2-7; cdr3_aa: ASSPGFYEQY
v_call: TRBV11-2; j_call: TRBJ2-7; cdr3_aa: ASSLMGQGAYEQY
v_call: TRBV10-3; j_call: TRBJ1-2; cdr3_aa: AISATGTGDHVGYT
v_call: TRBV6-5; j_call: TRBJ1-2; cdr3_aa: ASSPLNRDGYT
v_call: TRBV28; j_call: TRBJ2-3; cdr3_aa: ASTLYASILDTQY
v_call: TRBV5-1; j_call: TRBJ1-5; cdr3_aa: ASSLRGHSNQPQH
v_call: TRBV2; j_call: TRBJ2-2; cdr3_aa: ASSERLGSTGELF
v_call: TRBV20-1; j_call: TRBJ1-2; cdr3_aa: SASGRTPGGYT
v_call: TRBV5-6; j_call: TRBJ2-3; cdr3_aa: ASSLLQGGTDTQY
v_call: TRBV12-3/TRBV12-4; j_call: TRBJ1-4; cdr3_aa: ASSLKEKLF
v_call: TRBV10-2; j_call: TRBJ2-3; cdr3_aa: ASSPRGLSADTQY
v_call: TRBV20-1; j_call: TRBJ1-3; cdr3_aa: SAADRAGNTIY
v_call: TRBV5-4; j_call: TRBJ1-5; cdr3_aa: ASSGGTDNQPQH
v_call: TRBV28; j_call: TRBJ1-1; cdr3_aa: ASTTDVGAF
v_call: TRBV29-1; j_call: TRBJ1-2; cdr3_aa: SVDRSGADYGYT
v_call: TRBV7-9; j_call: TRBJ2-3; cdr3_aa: ASSLRAGGFTDTQY
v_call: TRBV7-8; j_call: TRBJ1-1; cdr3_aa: ASSRKQDTEAF
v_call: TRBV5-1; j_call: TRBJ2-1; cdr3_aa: ASSFRTGLSSYNEQF
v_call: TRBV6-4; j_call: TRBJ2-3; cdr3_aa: ASSETSPADTQY
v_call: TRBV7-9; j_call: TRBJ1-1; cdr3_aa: ASSLARTGYGEAF
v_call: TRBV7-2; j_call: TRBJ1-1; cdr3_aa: ASSLVYRRGTEAF
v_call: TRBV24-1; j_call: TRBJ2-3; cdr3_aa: ATSVGSGGHTDTQY